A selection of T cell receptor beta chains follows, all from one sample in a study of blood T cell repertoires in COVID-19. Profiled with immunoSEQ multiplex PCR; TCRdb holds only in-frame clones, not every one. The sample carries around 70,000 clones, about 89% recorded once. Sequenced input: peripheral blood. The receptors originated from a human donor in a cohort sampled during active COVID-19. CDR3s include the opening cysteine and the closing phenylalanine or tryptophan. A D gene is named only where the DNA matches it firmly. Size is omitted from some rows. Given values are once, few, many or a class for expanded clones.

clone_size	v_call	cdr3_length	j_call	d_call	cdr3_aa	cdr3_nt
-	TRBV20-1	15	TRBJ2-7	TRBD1	CSASRGTGGGYEQYF	TGCAGTGCTAGTCGGGGGACAGGGGGCGGTTACGAGCAGTACTTC
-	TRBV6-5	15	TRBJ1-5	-	CASRNQGNSNQPQHF	TGTGCCAGCAGAAATCAGGGTAATAGCAATCAGCCCCAGCATTTT
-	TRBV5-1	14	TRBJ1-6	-	CASSRDWRNSPLHF	TGCGCCAGCAGCCGGGACTGGAGGAATTCACCCCTCCACTTT
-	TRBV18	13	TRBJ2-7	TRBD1	CASSLGTAYEQYF	TGTGCCAGCTCACTCGGGACAGCCTACGAGCAGTACTTC
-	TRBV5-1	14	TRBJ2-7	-	CASSLSSGSYEQYF	TGCGCCAGCAGCCTATCGAGCGGCTCCTACGAGCAGTACTTC
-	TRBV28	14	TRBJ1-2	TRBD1	CASSSRQGAHGYTF	TGTGCCAGCAGCTCCCGGCAGGGGGCGCATGGCTACACCTTC
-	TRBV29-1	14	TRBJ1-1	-	CSVGPWEGNTEAFF	TGCAGCGTTGGTCCCTGGGAGGGGAACACTGAAGCTTTCTTT
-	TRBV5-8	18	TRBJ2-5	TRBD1	CASSLAGGTGQPQETQYF	TGTGCCAGCAGCTTGGCGGGCGGGACAGGGCAGCCTCAAGAGACCCAGTACTTC
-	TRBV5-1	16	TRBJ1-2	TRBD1	CASSLGPQGAGYGYTF	TGCGCCAGCAGCTTGGGTCCACAGGGGGCTGGCTATGGCTACACCTTC
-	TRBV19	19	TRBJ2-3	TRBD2	CASSIEGTSGRAGTDTQYF	TGTGCCAGTAGTATAGAAGGGACTAGCGGGAGGGCCGGCACAGATACGCAGTATTTT
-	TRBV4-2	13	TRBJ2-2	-	CASSQEASGELFF	TGTGCCAGCAGCCAAGAGGCTTCCGGGGAGCTGTTTTTT
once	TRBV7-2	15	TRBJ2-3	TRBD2	CASSSWTSRADTQYF	TGTGCCAGCAGCTCCTGGACTAGTCGGGCAGATACGCAGTATTTT
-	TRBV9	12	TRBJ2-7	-	CASILRHYEQYF	TGTGCCAGCATCCTGAGACACTACGAGCAGTACTTC
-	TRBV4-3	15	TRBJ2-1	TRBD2	CASSPLAGAGGEQFF	TGCGCCAGCAGTCCCCTAGCGGGGGCAGGGGGTGAGCAGTTCTTC
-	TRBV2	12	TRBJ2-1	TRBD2	CASSIGAGDAFF	TGTGCCAGCAGCATTGGAGCGGGGGACGCGTTCTTC
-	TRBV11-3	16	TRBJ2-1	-	CASSKNGRSSYNEQFF	TGTGCCAGCAGCAAAAACGGGAGATCGAGCTACAATGAGCAGTTCTTC
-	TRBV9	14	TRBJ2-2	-	CASSVVQNTGELFF	TGTGCCAGCAGCGTTGTTCAGAACACCGGGGAGCTGTTTTTT
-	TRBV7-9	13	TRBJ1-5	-	CASSLQGNQPQHF	TGTGCCAGCAGCCTACAGGGAAATCAGCCCCAGCATTTT
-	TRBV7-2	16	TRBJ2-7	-	CASSLGLVEDYYEQYF	TGTGCCAGCAGCCTGGGACTCGTTGAGGACTACTACGAGCAGTACTTC
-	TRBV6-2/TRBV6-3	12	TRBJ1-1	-	CASSHPGQKAFF	TGTGCCAGCAGCCATCCCGGACAGAAAGCTTTCTTT
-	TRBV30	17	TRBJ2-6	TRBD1	CAWSRGQGAPGANVLTF	TGTGCCTGGAGCCGGGGACAGGGGGCGCCTGGGGCCAACGTCCTGACTTTC
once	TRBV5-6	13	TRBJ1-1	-	CASSWTGGTEAFF	TGTGCCAGCAGCTGGACGGGGGGAACTGAAGCTTTCTTT
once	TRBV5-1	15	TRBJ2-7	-	CASSLASSPIYEQYF	TGCGCCAGCAGCTTGGCTAGCTCACCAATCTACGAGCAGTACTTC
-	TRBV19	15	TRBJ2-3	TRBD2	CASRPGGGGTDTQYF	TGTGCCAGTAGGCCGGGCGGGGGGGGGACAGATACGCAGTATTTT
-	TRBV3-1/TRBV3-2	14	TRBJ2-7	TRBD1	CASSPRTGAWEQYF	TGTGCCAGCAGCCCAAGGACAGGGGCTTGGGAGCAGTACTTC
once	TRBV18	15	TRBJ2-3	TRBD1	CASSPGTGDADTQYF	TGTGCCAGCTCACCAGGGACAGGGGATGCAGATACGCAGTATTTT
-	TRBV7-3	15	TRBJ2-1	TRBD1	CASSTRGQTYNEQFF	TGTGCCAGCAGCACCCGGGGACAGACTTACAATGAGCAGTTCTTC
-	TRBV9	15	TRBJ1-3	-	CASSVGPTSGNTIYF	TGTGCCAGCAGCGTAGGGCCCACCTCTGGAAACACCATATATTTT
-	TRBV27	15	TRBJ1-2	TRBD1	CASSRQGDRDYGYTF	TGTGCCAGCAGTAGACAGGGGGACCGGGACTATGGCTACACCTTC
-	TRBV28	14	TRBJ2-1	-	CASSRAGANNEQFF	TGTGCCAGCAGTAGGGCGGGGGCAAACAATGAGCAGTTCTTC
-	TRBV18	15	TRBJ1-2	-	CASSPGQTLNYGYTF	TGTGCCAGCTCACCAGGGCAGACACTTAACTATGGCTACACCTTC
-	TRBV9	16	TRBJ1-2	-	CASRRTATTTDYGYTF	TGTGCCAGCCGAAGGACAGCAACGACAACGGACTATGGCTACACCTTC
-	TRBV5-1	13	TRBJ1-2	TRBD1	CASRYGGDSGYTF	TGCGCCAGCAGGTACGGCGGGGACAGTGGCTACACCTTC
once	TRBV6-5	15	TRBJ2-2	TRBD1	CASSPDRGRTGELFF	TGTGCCAGCAGTCCGGACAGGGGGCGCACCGGGGAGCTGTTTTTT
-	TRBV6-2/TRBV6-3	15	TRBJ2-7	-	CASSYFSSRPGEQYF	TGTGCCAGCAGTTACTTTTCCAGCCGTCCAGGCGAGCAGTACTTC
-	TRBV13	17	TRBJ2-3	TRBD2	CASSPLTSGGGTDTQYF	TGTGCCAGCAGCCCCTTGACTAGCGGGGGAGGCACAGATACGCAGTATTTT
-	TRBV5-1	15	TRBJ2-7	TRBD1	CASSVGTAPLYEQYF	TGCGCCAGCAGCGTGGGGACAGCTCCCCTTTACGAGCAGTACTTC
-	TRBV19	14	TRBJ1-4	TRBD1	CASSIRQGNEKLFF	TGTGCCAGTAGTATCAGACAGGGGAATGAAAAACTGTTTTTT
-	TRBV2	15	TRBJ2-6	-	CASSTQGSGANVLTF	TGTGCCAGCAGCACGCAGGGTTCTGGGGCCAACGTCCTGACTTTC
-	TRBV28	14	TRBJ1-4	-	CASSPGQLNEKLFF	TGTGCCAGCAGCCCAGGACAACTGAATGAAAAACTGTTTTTT
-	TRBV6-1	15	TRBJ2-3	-	CASSEAGLGTDTQYF	TGTGCCAGCAGTGAAGCGGGCCTGGGCACAGATACGCAGTATTTT
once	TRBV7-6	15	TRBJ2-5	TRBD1	CASSSRTGDKETQYF	TGTGCCAGCAGCTCGAGGACAGGAGATAAAGAGACCCAGTACTTC
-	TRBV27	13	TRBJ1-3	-	CASSTQPGNTIYF	TGTGCCAGCAGTACACAGCCTGGAAACACCATATATTTT
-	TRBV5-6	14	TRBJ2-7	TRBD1	CASSSRTGTYEQYF	TGTGCCAGCAGCTCCCGGACAGGGACCTACGAGCAGTACTTC
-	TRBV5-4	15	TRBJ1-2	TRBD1	CASSTGQGARNGYTF	TGTGCCAGCAGCACGGGACAGGGGGCGCGCAATGGCTACACCTTC
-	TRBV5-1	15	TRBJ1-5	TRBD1	CASSWMDRERQPQHF	TGCGCCAGCAGCTGGATGGACAGGGAGAGGCAGCCCCAGCATTTT
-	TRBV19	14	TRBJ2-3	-	CATRQGGRADTQYF	TGTGCCACCAGACAGGGAGGAAGGGCAGATACGCAGTATTTT
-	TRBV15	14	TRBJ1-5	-	CATSRDRDNQPQHF	TGTGCCACCAGCAGAGATAGAGACAATCAGCCCCAGCATTTT
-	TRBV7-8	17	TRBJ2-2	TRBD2	CASSSTRASGTGGELFF	TGTGCCAGCAGTTCAACGAGGGCTAGCGGGACCGGCGGGGAGCTGTTTTTT
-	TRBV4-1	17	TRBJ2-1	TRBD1	CASSQDIGTGSYNEQFF	TGCGCCAGCAGCCAAGATATCGGGACAGGGTCCTACAATGAGCAGTTCTTC
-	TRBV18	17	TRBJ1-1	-	CASSPPFPRQTNTEAFF	TGTGCCAGCTCACCACCCTTCCCCCGACAGACTAACACTGAAGCTTTCTTT
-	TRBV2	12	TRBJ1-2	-	CASSVMEYGYTF	TGTGCCAGCAGTGTAATGGAGTATGGCTACACCTTC
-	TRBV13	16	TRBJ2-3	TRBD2	CASSPGGVSLTDTQYF	TGTGCCAGCAGCCCCGGGGGGGTCTCGTTAACAGATACGCAGTATTTT
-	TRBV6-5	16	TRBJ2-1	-	CASSYGMTGGGNEQFF	TGTGCCAGCAGTTACGGCATGACTGGAGGAGGGAATGAGCAGTTCTTC